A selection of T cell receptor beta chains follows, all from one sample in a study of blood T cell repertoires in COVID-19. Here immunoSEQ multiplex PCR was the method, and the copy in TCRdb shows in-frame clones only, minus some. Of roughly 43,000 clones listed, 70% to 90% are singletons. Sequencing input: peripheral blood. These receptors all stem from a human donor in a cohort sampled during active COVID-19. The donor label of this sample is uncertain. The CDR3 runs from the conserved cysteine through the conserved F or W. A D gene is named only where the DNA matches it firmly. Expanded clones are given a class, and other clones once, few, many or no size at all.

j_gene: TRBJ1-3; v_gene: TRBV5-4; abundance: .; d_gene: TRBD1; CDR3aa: CASSPGQGLGGNTIYF; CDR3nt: TGTGCCAGCAGCCCTGGACAGGGATTGGGGGGAAACACCATATATTTT
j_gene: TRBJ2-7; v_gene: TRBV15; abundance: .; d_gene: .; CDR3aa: CATSREQPGEQYF; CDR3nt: TGTGCCACCAGCAGAGAACAACCGGGGGAGCAGTACTTC
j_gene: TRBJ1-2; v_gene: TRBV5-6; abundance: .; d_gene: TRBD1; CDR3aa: CASSLNSGGVRYGYTF; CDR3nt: TGTGCCAGCAGCCTAAACTCAGGGGGAGTCCGCTATGGCTACACCTTC
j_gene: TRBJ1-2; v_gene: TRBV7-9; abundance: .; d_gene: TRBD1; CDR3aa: CASSQPRTGGLYGYTF; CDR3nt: TGTGCCAGCAGCCAGCCGAGGACAGGGGGCCTCTATGGCTACACCTTC
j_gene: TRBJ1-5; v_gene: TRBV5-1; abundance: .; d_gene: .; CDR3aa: CASRGGKGDSNQPQHF; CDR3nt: TGCGCCAGCAGAGGGGGTAAAGGGGATAGCAATCAGCCCCAGCATTTT
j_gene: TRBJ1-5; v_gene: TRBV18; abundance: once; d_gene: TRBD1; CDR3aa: CASSPDRGGNQPQHF; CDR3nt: TGTGCCAGCTCACCGGACAGGGGTGGCAATCAGCCCCAGCATTTT
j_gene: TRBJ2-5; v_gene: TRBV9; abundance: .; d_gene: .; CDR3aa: CASSVAFGDPRGQQETQYF; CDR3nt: TGTGCCAGCAGCGTCGCCTTCGGCGATCCGCGGGGGCAACAAGAGACCCAGTACTTC
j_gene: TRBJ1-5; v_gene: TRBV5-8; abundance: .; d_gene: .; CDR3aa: CASSLGQGYQPQHF; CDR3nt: TGTGCCAGCAGCTTGGGGCAGGGCTATCAGCCCCAGCATTTT
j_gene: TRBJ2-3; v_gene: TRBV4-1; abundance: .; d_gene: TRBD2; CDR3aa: CASSRQVRGVGAGAGDTQYF; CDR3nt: TGCGCCAGCAGCCGCCAGGTGCGCGGGGTAGGAGCGGGGGCCGGAGATACGCAGTATTTT
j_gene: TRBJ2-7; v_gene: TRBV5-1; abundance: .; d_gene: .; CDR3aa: CASSLSGTQSWSYEQYF; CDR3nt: TGCGCCAGCAGCTTATCCGGGACACAATCGTGGTCCTACGAGCAGTACTTC
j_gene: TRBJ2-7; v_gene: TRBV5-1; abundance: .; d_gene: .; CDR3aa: CASSLAGSYEQYF; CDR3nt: TGCGCCAGCAGCTTGGCAGGTTCCTACGAGCAGTACTTC
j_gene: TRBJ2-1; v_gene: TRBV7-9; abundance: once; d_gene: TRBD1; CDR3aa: CASTATLDRVNNEQFF; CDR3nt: TGTGCCAGCACCGCAACGCTGGACAGGGTGAACAATGAGCAGTTCTTC
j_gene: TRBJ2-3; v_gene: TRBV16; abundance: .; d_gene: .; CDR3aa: CASSQSRGITDTQYF; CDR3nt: TGTGCCAGCAGCCAATCGCGAGGGATCACAGATACGCAGTATTTT
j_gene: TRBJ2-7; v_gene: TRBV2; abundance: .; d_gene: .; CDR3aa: CASSEARGYEQYF; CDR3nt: TGTGCCAGCAGTGAAGCTAGAGGGTACGAGCAGTACTTC
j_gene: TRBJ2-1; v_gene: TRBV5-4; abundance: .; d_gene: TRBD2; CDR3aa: CASSGRSSGGNYNEQFF; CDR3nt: TGTGCCAGCAGCGGCCGTTCTAGCGGGGGGAACTACAATGAGCAGTTCTTC
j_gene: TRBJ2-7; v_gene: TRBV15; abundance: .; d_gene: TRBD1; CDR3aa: CATSRGDRAYEQYF; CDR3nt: TGTGCCACCAGCAGAGGGGACAGGGCTTACGAGCAGTACTTC
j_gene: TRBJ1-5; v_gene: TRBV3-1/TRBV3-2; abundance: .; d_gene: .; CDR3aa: CASSQGAGASNQPQHF; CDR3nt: TGTGCCAGCAGCCAAGGAGCAGGGGCCAGCAATCAGCCCCAGCATTTT
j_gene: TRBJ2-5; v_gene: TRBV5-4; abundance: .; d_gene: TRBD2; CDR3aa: CASSLADGGSQETQYF; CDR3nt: TGTGCCAGCAGCTTGGCCGACGGGGGGAGTCAAGAGACCCAGTACTTC
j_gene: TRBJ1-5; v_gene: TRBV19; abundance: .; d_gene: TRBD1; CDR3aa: CASSIDRTGVNQPQHF; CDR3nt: TGTGCCAGTAGTATAGACAGGACAGGGGTCAATCAGCCCCAGCATTTT
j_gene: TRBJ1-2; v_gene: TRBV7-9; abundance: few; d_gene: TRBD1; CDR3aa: CASSSGQGWGYTF; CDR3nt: TGTGCCAGCAGCTCGGGACAGGGTTGGGGCTACACCTTC
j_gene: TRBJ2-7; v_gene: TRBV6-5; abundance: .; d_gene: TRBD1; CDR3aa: CASSYSNRGLYEQYF; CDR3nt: TGTGCCAGCAGTTACTCGAACAGGGGGCTGTACGAGCAGTACTTC
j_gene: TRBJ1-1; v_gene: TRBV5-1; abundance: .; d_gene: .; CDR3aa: CASSAGTGNTEAFF; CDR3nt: TGCGCCAGCAGCGCGGGGACGGGAAACACTGAAGCTTTCTTT
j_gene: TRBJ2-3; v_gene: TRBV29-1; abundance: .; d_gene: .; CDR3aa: CSVRGAVVDTQYF; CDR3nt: TGCAGCGTTCGGGGGGCGGTGGTAGATACGCAGTATTTT